These 10 T cell receptor beta chains share one sample of origin, sequenced in a study of a mutant IDH1 vaccine in newly diagnosed glioma. These receptors' antigens are unknown. Clones were read by immunoSEQ multiplex PCR, and TCRdb kept only the in-frame ones, dropping some. In the table there are 25,000 to 35,000 clones, roughly 90% of which are singletons. Time point here: week 23, last vaccination. Each dose of the vaccine consisted of 300 ug of mutant IDH1 20-mer peptide, with topical imiquimod. The input for sequencing was PBMCs, taken from a glioma patient whose treatment included an IDH1 peptide vaccine. The receptors stem from a man in his forties with glioma.

The V call is TRBV5-6, the J call TRBJ2-1; D ambiguous. Germline CDR1 and CDR2: SGHDT and YYEEEE. There are 12 residues in the CDR3. V was trimmed by 1 base and J by 4 bases, leaving 3 bases between them. CDR3 in amino acids: CASSLFYNEQFF. CDR3 in DNA: TGTGCCAGCAGCTTGTTTTACAATGAGCAGTTCTTC.

The chain employs TRBV6-5 and TRBJ2-1; tentative D call: TRBD1 (6 bases). CDR3 length: 15 amino acids. The V gene's germline CDR1 is MNHEY and CDR2 SVGAGI. Trimming took 4 bases from V and 0 from J, leaving 10 bases between them. CDR3 DNA sequence: TGTGCCAGCAGTTTAGACAGGAGCTCCTACAATGAGCAGTTCTTC. It specifies CASSLDRSSYNEQFF.

The chain is built from TRBV28 and TRBJ2-5, with a weak D call TRBD1 (5 bases). Trimming shortened V by 6 bases and J by 4 bases, and 6 bases separated the two germline ends. The CDR3 runs 11 residues. The V gene's germline CDR1 is MDHEN and CDR2 SYDVKM. In nucleotides, the CDR3 is TGTGCCAGCAGGGGGCGAGAGACCCAGTACTTC. It yields the protein CASRGRETQYF. The entire variable domain, with the rest obtained from reference TRBV28 and TRBJ2-5, is as follows: DVKVTQSSRYLVKRTGEKVFLECVQDMDHENMFWYRQDPGLGLRLIYFSYDVKMKEKGDIPEGYSVSREKKERFSLILESASTNQTSMYLCASRGRETQYFGPGTRLLVL.

The V call is TRBV7-2, the J call TRBJ2-7; D might be TRBD1 or TRBD2, each matching 6 bases. The ends were cut back, 4 bases at V and 4 bases at J, with 11 bases in the middle. CDR3 length: 13 residues. Germline V gene sequence: CDR1 SGHTA, CDR2 FQGNSA. The CDR3 loop is CASSSTGTYEQYF. DNA of the CDR3: TGTGCCAGCAGCTCCACAGGGACTTACGAGCAGTACTTC. The variable domain in full, completed from reference TRBV7-2 and TRBJ2-7, reads GAGVSQSPSNKVTEKGKDVELRCDPISGHTALYWYRQSLGQGLEFLIYFQGNSAPDKSGLPSDRFSAERTGGSVSTLTIQRTQQEDSAVYLCASSSTGTYEQYFGPGTRLTVT.

This chain uses TRBV7-9 with TRBJ2-5; the match to TRBD2 covers 7 bases. CDR3 length equals 15 residues. Germline V CDR1 and CDR2: SEHNR, FQNEAQ (reference sequence). Trimming took 0 bases from V and 4 from J; bases not matched to a gene: 5. The CDR3 DNA follows: TGTGCCAGCAGCTTAGCGGGGGGGTTCAGAGAGACCCAGTACTTC. Residues: CASSLAGGFRETQYF.

The CDR3 DNA reads TGTGCCAGCAGCGCCAGACAGGGGGCGCCCTACGAGCAGTACTTC. Its protein product is CASSARQGAPYEQYF. The chain links TRBV7-2 to TRBJ2-7; 10 bases match TRBD1. The CDR3 loop spans 15 amino acids. The V gene's germline CDR1 is SGHTA and CDR2 FQGNSA. Trimming cost V 5 bases and J 2 bases; bases outside gene matches: 6.

The V gene is TRBV28, the J gene TRBJ2-2; 9 bases match TRBD1. This CDR3 is 15 amino acids long. Germline V lookup: CDR1 MDHEN, CDR2 SYDVKM. After removal of 5 bases from V and 4 bases from J, the junction contained 5 bases not matched to a gene. The CDR3 region has the DNA TGTGCCAGCAGTCGCGGGACAGGGTTCACCGGGGAGCTGTTTTTT. Its translation is CASSRGTGFTGELFF.

The V and J genes are TRBV28 and TRBJ1-3, with D perhaps matching TRBD1 (6 bases). CDR3 size: 13 residues. CDR1 and CDR2 from the germline V gene are MDHEN and SYDVKM. The ends were cut back, 6 bases at V and 6 bases at J, with 12 bases in the middle. CDR3 residues: CASRDRSLNTIYF. The CDR3 DNA reads as TGTGCCAGCAGGGACAGAAGTCTAAACACCATATATTTT.

The genes are TRBV7-2 and TRBJ2-6; TRBD2 matches at 7 bases. Germline CDR1 is SGHTA and CDR2 is FQGNSA. CDR3 length: 16 amino acids. V dropped 1 base and J dropped 1; count of bases not matched to a gene: 1. The CDR3 DNA reads TGTGCCAGCAGCTTAGTGGGAGGGTCTGGGGCCAACGTCCTGACTTTC. It codes for CASSLVGGSGANVLTF.

The chain is built from TRBV5-1 and TRBJ2-7, with TRBD1 matching over 9 bases. In germline, CDR1 is SGHRS, CDR2 YFSETQ. There are 14 residues in the CDR3. As DNA, the CDR3 is TGCGCCAGCAGTTTGGCCGGGACAGGGAACGAGCAGTACGTC. The encoded protein is CASSLAGTGNEQYV.